This entry concerns a single T cell receptor (beta chain). The antigen remains unidentified. PCR used 60 Vbeta primers and 13 Jbeta primers. Assay: immunoSEQ multiplex PCR; the TCRdb copy retains only in-frame clones and omits some. This sample has about 170,000 clones, with approximately 76% found just once. Trimming shortened V by 0 bases and J by 2 bases, and 12 bases separated the two germline ends. The length of the CDR3 is 16 residues. Germline V gene data show CDR1 as MGHRA and CDR2 as YSYEKL. This record belongs to a study of cytomegalovirus exposure and HLA in healthy donors. As for the study in general: Out of 398 genotyped donors, less than 85% belonged to the Caucasian-associated ancestry cluster.

Study conclusions and caveats: The CMV antigen specificity of a few CMV-associated chains was confirmed through in vitro analysis. CMV serostatus was the only immune exposure information that was available. Judged likely to be a sequencing artifact was a cluster of highly shared sequence variants.

This TCR was sampled from a woman between 18 and 29 years old in good health and CMV-seropositive. The sample was PBMCs. The V and J genes are TRBV4-1 and TRBJ2-3, with D possibly being TRBD2 (6 bases). CDR3 amino acids: CASSQDGRSSTDTQYF. The CDR3 nucleotides read TGCGCCAGCAGCCAAGATGGGAGGTCCTCCACAGATACGCAGTATTTT.